These 10 T cell receptor beta chains share one sample of origin, sequenced in a study of blood T cell repertoires in COVID-19. Repertoires were generated with immunoSEQ multiplex PCR, while TCRdb's copy carries only in-frame clones and drops some. Of roughly 290,000 clones in the sample, 80% to 90% were seen once. The sequenced sample consisted of PBMCs or T cells enriched from blood (not recorded which). The receptors derive from a young man who had recovered from COVID-19.

V and J are TRBV7-3 and TRBJ1-1; D is uncertain. This CDR3 spans 13 amino acids. V was pared by 5 bases and J by 9 bases, with 16 bases between. The V gene's germline CDR1 is SGHTA and CDR2 FQGTGA. The CDR3 DNA sequence: TGTGCCAGCAGCCAAACGGGGAGGTCAAAAGCTTTCTTT. This gives the protein CASSQTGRSKAFF.

J is TRBJ2-1 and V is TRBV5-4; 7 nucleotides align to TRBD1. Germline values: CDR1 SGHNT, CDR2 YYREEE (reference sequence). The V gene end was trimmed by 3 bases and the J gene end by 5 bases; junction bases not matched to a gene: 8. The CDR3 length is 15 residues. In DNA, the CDR3 is TGTGCCAGCAGCTCTACAGGGGTCGCTGACAATGAGCAGTTCTTC. It encodes CASSSTGVADNEQFF.

The rearrangement links TRBV5-1 to TRBJ1-3, with a possible D match to TRBD1 (6 bases). With 5 bases removed from V and 0 bases from J, the gap between germline ends came to 15 bases. This CDR3 spans 16 amino acids. Germline CDR1 is SGHRS and CDR2 is YFSETQ. The CDR3 nucleotides read TGCGCCAGCAGTAGGGACATCGATCCCTCTGGAAACACCATATATTTT. This encodes CASSRDIDPSGNTIYF.

This rearrangement joins TRBV9 to TRBJ2-7; TRBD1 matches 9 bases. CDR3 length: 16 residues. Germline assignment: CDR1 SGDLS and CDR2 YYNGEE. V was clipped by 2 bases and J by 3 bases; unmatched bases: 9. CDR3 nucleotide sequence: TGTGCCAGCAGCGTTTACGGGACAGGGCCCCTCTACGAGCAGTACTTC. This sequence encodes CASSVYGTGPLYEQYF.

The chain carries TRBV6-5 and TRBJ1-2; 8 bases match TRBD1. This CDR3 has 13 residues. The V gene end was trimmed by 8 bases and the J gene end by 0 bases; junction bases not matched to a gene: 2. The germline V gene encodes CDR1 MNHEY and CDR2 SVGAGI. CDR3 loop: CASGDRTNYGYTF. CDR3 DNA sequence: TGTGCCAGCGGGGACAGGACTAACTATGGCTACACCTTC.

The chain combines TRBV2 with TRBJ1-1; TRBD1 matches 9 bases. The CDR3 spans 12 residues. Germline V CDR1 and CDR2: SNHLY, FYNNEI. J was trimmed by 7 bases and V by 7 bases; bases with no gene match: 4. In nucleotides, the CDR3 is TGTGCCAGCACCAGGACAGGGGTTGAAGCTTTCTTT. Residues: CASTRTGVEAFF. Based on the CDR3 plus reference TRBV2 and TRBJ1-1, the full variable domain is EPEVTQTPSHQVTQMGQEVILRCVPISNHLYFYWYRQILGQKVEFLVSFYNNEISEKSEIFDDQFSVERPDGSNFTLKIRSTKLEDSAMYFCASTRTGVEAFFGQGTRLTVV.

The rearrangement joins TRBV5-4 to TRBJ2-2; 7 nucleotides align to TRBD2. V shed 4 bases and J 10 bases; nucleotides not matched to a gene: 13. This CDR3 has 15 residues. Germline V gene sequence: CDR1 SGHNT, CDR2 YYREEE (reference sequence). The CDR3 coding sequence is TGTGCCAGCAGCACGACGGGGCGGGGGTTGGTGGAGCTGTTTTTT. It translates to CASSTTGRGLVELFF.

J is TRBJ2-3 and V is TRBV11-3; D remains ambiguous. CDR1 SGHNT and CDR2 YENEEA come from the germline V gene. V gave up 1 base and J gave up 0 bases, with 8 bases separating them. The CDR3 extends over 15 amino acids. The CDR3 sequence is CASSLAPTSTDTQYF. Written as DNA, the CDR3 is TGTGCCAGCAGCTTAGCCCCGACTAGCACAGATACGCAGTATTTT.

This clone came up once. V and J are TRBV7-9 and TRBJ2-3; tentative D call: TRBD2 (5 bases). From germline, CDR1 is SEHNR and CDR2 FQNEAQ (reference sequence). This CDR3 comprises 16 residues. V gave up 5 bases and J gave up 1 base, with 16 bases separating them. The CDR3 protein is CASSPPGNRGTDTQYF. In nucleotides, the CDR3 is TGTGCCAGCAGCCCCCCGGGGAATCGTGGCACAGATACGCAGTATTTT.

This sequence joins TRBV5-4 and TRBJ2-7; D is perhaps TRBD1 (5 bases). The V and J ends lost 4 bases and 7 bases respectively, with 18 bases between them. This CDR3 is built from 14 residues. CDR1 and CDR2 (germline): SGHNT, YYREEE (reference sequence). The CDR3 protein is CASSQLRGAGEQYF. Written as DNA, the CDR3 is TGTGCCAGCAGCCAGCTCCGTGGGGCTGGGGAGCAGTACTTC.